What follows are 2 T cell receptor beta chains derived from one specimen sequenced in a study of control samples from healthy donors and cancer patients. Only in-frame clones appear in the TCRdb table, and some are missing; sequencing was by immunoSEQ multiplex PCR. The sample has over 100,000 clones; around 88% are singletons. The sequencing sample was made of blood. All receptors derive from a woman between 50 and 59 years old in good health.

V is TRBV7-2 and J is TRBJ2-5; 14 nucleotides agree with TRBD2. The CDR3 sequence is 18 residues long. The ends lost 1 base at V and 5 bases at J; junction bases unmatched: 9. The V gene's germline CDR1 is SGHTA and CDR2 FQGNSA. The CDR3 reads CASSLVGTSGSRSETQYF. CDR3 coding DNA: TGTGCCAGCAGCTTAGTAGGGACTAGCGGGAGTAGATCGGAGACCCAGTACTTC.

Written as DNA, the CDR3 is TGTGCCAGCAGTTACAAGGCGTACCAAGAGACCCAGTACTTC. Protein product: CASSYKAYQETQYF. The genes are TRBV6-6 and TRBJ2-5, with D hard to call. V lost 2 bases and J 0 bases, leaving 7 bases between the germline ends. CDR1 is MNHNY, CDR2 SVGAGI, per germline (reference sequence). The CDR3 is made up of 14 amino acids.